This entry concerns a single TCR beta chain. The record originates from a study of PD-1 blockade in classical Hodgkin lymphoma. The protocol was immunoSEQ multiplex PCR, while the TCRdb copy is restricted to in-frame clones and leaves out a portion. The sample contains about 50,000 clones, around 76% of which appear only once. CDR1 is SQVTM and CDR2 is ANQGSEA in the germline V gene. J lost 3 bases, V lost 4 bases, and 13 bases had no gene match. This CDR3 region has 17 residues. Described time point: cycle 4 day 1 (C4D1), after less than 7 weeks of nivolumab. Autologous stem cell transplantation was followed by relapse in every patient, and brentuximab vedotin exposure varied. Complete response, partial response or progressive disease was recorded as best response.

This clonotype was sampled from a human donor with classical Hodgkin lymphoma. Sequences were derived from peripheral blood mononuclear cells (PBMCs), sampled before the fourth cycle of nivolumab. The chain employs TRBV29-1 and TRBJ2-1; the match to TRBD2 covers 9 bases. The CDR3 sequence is CSVVAGGRAGIYNEQFF. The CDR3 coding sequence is TGCAGCGTTGTTGCTGGCGGGAGGGCCGGGATCTACAATGAGCAGTTCTTC.